Listed below are T cell receptor beta chains from one sample, sequenced in a study of PD-1 blockade in classical Hodgkin lymphoma. Sequencing was performed with immunoSEQ multiplex PCR; in TCRdb, only in-frame clones are kept and a portion is missing. The repertoire consists of 90,000 to 95,000 clones, with about 88% occurring once and the leading ten covering around a tenth. The sequenced sample was peripheral blood mononuclear cells (PBMCs), obtained before the second cycle of nivolumab. The receptors come from a human donor with classical Hodgkin lymphoma. Both conserved end residues are part of each CDR3. A D gene is named only where the DNA matches it firmly.

v_call	j_call	d_call	cdr3_nt	cdr3_aa
TRBV6-5	TRBJ2-7	-	TGTGCCAGCAGTAACAGGGTCCACGAGCAGTACTTC	CASSNRVHEQYF
TRBV5-1	TRBJ1-1	-	TGCGCCAGCAGCTTGGATAGGCAGGGGCTTGAAGCTTTCTTT	CASSLDRQGLEAFF
TRBV28	TRBJ1-1	-	TGTGCCAGCAATCCCAGGGAGGGACTTAACACTGAAGCTTTCTTT	CASNPREGLNTEAFF
TRBV7-9	TRBJ2-7	-	TGTGCCAGCAGCTTAGAAAGGGGGGTACGAACCTACGAGCAGTACTTC	CASSLERGVRTYEQYF
TRBV15	TRBJ2-2	-	TGTGCCACCAGCAGAGTCCCGGGATTGAACACCGGGGAGCTGTTTTTT	CATSRVPGLNTGELFF
TRBV18	TRBJ2-1	TRBD2	TGTGCCAGCTCACCCGGCGGACTAGCGGGAGGGCCGGGTTACAATGAGCAGTTCTTC	CASSPGGLAGGPGYNEQFF
TRBV27	TRBJ2-2	TRBD1	TGTGCCAGCAGTCTACAGGGGGCGGGTACCGGGGAGCTGTTTTTT	CASSLQGAGTGELFF
TRBV7-8	TRBJ1-4	TRBD1	TGTGCCAGCAGGGCCGGGACAGGGGATGAAAAACTGTTTTTT	CASRAGTGDEKLFF
TRBV28	TRBJ1-6	TRBD1	TGTGCCAGCACCCGAACGGGACAGGCGAATTCACCCCTCCACTTT	CASTRTGQANSPLHF
TRBV29-1	TRBJ1-1	TRBD1	TGCAGCGCCCGCGGACAGGCGAACACTGAAGCTTTCTTT	CSARGQANTEAFF